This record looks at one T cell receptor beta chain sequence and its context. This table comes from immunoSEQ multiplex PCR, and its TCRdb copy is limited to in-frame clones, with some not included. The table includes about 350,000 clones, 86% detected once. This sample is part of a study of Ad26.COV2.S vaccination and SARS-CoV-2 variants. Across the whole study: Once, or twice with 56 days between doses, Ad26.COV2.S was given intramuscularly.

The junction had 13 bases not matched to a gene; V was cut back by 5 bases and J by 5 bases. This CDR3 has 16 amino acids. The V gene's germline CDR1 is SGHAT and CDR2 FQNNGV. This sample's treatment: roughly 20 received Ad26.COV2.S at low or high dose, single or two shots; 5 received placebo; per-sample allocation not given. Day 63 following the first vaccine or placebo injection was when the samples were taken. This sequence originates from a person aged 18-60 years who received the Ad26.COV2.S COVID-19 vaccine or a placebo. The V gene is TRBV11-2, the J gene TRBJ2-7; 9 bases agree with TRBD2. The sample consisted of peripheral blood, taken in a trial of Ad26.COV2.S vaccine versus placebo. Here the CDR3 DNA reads TGTGCCAGCAGCCCAGTTGTTGGGACTAGCTACCACGAGCAGTACTTC. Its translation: CASSPVVGTSYHEQYF.